This is a list of T cell receptor beta chains from one sample in a study of preoperative IRX-2 immunotherapy in early breast cancer. Sequencing used immunoSEQ multiplex PCR; TCRdb keeps in-frame clones, though not all of them. Among under 35,000 clones listed, approximately 83% were seen once. This sample was taken from a patient treated with IRX-2 immunotherapy. The receptors here all came from a human donor with breast cancer. Each CDR3 is given with its conserved first and last residue. Fields, in order: V gene, clone size, J gene, D gene, CDR3 DNA, CDR3 protein. The D gene is left open where the match is weak. Clone size is shown for a subset of rows, as once, few, many or a class of expanded clone.

>TRBV6-8|once|TRBJ2-7|NA
TGTGCCAGCAGTTACGGGTTCCGGGGCTCCTACGAGCAGTACTTC
CASSYGFRGSYEQYF
>TRBV5-1|NA|TRBJ2-6|NA
TGCGCCAGCAGCTTGCCACAGTCCAGCTCTGGGGCCAACGTCCTGACTTTC
CASSLPQSSSGANVLTF
>TRBV28|NA|TRBJ1-2|NA
TGTGCCATCGACCGGGACGCCCGGGGTGGCTACACCTTC
CAIDRDARGGYTF
>TRBV25-1|NA|TRBJ1-4|TRBD1
TGTGCCAGCAGCCCGCCGGGACAGGGGTATGAAAAACTGTTTTTT
CASSPPGQGYEKLFF
>TRBV19|once|TRBJ2-2|NA
TGTGCCAGTAGTTTTCCACAGGGACTGAACACCGGGGAGCTGTTTTTT
CASSFPQGLNTGELFF
>TRBV11-3|NA|TRBJ2-5|NA
TGTGCCAGCAGCTTAATAGGAGGGGAAGAGACCCAGTACTTC
CASSLIGGEETQYF
>TRBV28|NA|TRBJ2-7|NA
TGTGCCAGCAGTTTATCCCTCTCTCCCGGGACTTTCCGCCCCTACGAGCAGTACTTC
CASSLSLSPGTFRPYEQYF
>TRBV6-8|NA|TRBJ1-1|NA
TGTGCCATCGGCGGGGGGGCAAACGCCGCTGAAGCTTTCTTT
CAIGGGANAAEAFF
>TRBV5-1|NA|TRBJ2-5|TRBD2
TGCGCCAGCAGCATTTTAGCGGGAGGGCCAGGGGAGACCCAGTACTTC
CASSILAGGPGETQYF
>TRBV18|NA|TRBJ2-5|NA
TGTGCCAGCTCCCGTGGTGTACAAGAGACCCAGTACTTC
CASSRGVQETQYF
>TRBV5-1|once|TRBJ2-3|TRBD2
TGCGCCAGCAGCTTGTGGGTAGCGGGAGGCACAGATACGCAGTATTTT
CASSLWVAGGTDTQYF
>TRBV11-3|once|TRBJ1-1|NA
TGTGCCAGCAGCAAGTTCGGGTCCGTGAACACTGAAGCTTTCTTT
CASSKFGSVNTEAFF
>TRBV6-8|NA|TRBJ1-1|NA
TGTGCCATCAGTGTAGGATGGAGGAACACTGAAGCTTTCTTT
CAISVGWRNTEAFF
>TRBV6-8|NA|TRBJ2-1|TRBD1
TGTGCCAGCAGTGACCAACAGGGGAATGCCAATGAGCAGTTCTTC
CASSDQQGNANEQFF
>TRBV10-3|NA|TRBJ2-2|NA
TGTGCCATCAGTGAGTCTATGAGTCTAAACACCGGGGAGCTGTTTTTT
CAISESMSLNTGELFF
>TRBV19|NA|TRBJ2-7|TRBD1
TGTGCCAGTAGTACTTCGACAGGGTACGAGCAGTACTTC
CASSTSTGYEQYF
>TRBV19|NA|TRBJ1-1|TRBD1
TGTGCCAGTAGCCTCCCCCGACAGGGCCTGAACACTGAAGCTTTCTTT
CASSLPRQGLNTEAFF
>TRBV30|NA|TRBJ2-1|TRBD2
TGTGCCCGCACTAGCGGGACCTACAATGAGCAGTTCTTC
CARTSGTYNEQFF
>TRBV27|NA|TRBJ2-7|NA
TGTGCCAGCAGTCTGAGCGAGCTCTACGAGCAGTACTTC
CASSLSELYEQYF